The present TCR beta chain was sequenced within a study of cytomegalovirus exposure and HLA in healthy donors. Study-wide background: Tens of millions of unique TCRs from HLA-typed donors were held in an early release of data. Among about 400 genotyped donors, more than 65% fell in the Caucasian-associated ancestry cluster. General observations from the study: Researchers reported that a few CMV-associated chains were confirmed in vitro as CMV antigen-specific. With further analysis later on, most CMV-associated TCR beta chains appeared HLA-restricted.

With 60 Vbeta and 13 Jbeta primers, the PCR was carried out. Clones were sequenced by immunoSEQ multiplex PCR, and TCRdb holds only the in-frame ones, with some missing. Of 100,000 to 120,000 clones in the sample, 13% to 15% were seen once. This clone has a handful of counts. Its cognate antigen is unknown. The CDR3 spans 17 residues. Germline V lookup: CDR1 SEHNR, CDR2 FQNEAQ (reference sequence). Between the trimmed V and J ends, which lost 5 bases and 0 bases, there was a span of 19 bases. The chain joins TRBV7-9 to TRBJ1-2; no reliable D call. The sequenced sample consisted of PBMCs. The TCR sequence derives from a female donor in good health and CMV-seronegative. CDR3: CASSTRSQATANYGYTF. The CDR3 coding sequence is TGTGCCAGCAGCACCCGTTCCCAGGCCACAGCTAACTATGGCTACACCTTC.